The clone carrying this T cell receptor beta chain was seen repeatedly, ten times or more. Antigen unknown. The PBMCs had their origin in about 9.7 ml of fresh peripheral blood. This record belongs to a study of Graves' ophthalmopathy and Graves' hyperthyroidism. Across the study: Peripheral blood (taken before any treatment) was collected at initial diagnosis. Study-level results: Built on 13 signatures, a model told ophthalmopathy apart from stable hyperthyroidism with 85% to 90% sensitivity and 80% to 82% specificity.

Amplification of the TCR beta CDR3 regions used RNA transcripts (as template). First-round RT-PCR employed HTBI primers, with a second-round multiplex PCR after it. MiXCR, run by TCRdb on the multiplex PCR reads, gives a single entry per CDR3 protein. The sample holds under 400,000 distinct CDR3 sequences, roughly 15% seen once. V was shortened by 4 bases and J by 1 base, with 13 bases between the two germline ends. CDR1 is MGHRA and CDR2 is YSYEKL in the germline V gene. CDR3 length: 15 residues. The rearrangement joins TRBV4-1 to TRBJ1-1, with unresolved D. The sequencing sample was made of peripheral blood. The clonotype comes from an adult man with Graves' ophthalmopathy. In nucleotides, the CDR3 is TGCGCCAGCAGCCCCACCGGACGGACGAACACTGAAGCTTTCTTT. As protein: CASSPTGRTNTEAFF.